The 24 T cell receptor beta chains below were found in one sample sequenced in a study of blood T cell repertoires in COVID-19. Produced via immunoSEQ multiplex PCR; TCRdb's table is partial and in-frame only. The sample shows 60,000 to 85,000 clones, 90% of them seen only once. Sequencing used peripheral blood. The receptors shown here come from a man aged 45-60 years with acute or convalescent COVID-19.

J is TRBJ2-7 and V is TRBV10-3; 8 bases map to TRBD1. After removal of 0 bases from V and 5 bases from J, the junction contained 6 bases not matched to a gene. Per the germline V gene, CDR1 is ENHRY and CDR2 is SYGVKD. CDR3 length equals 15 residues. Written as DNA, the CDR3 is TGTGCCATCAGTGAGTCACTCGGACAGGGTGACGAGCAGTACTTC. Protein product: CAISESLGQGDEQYF.

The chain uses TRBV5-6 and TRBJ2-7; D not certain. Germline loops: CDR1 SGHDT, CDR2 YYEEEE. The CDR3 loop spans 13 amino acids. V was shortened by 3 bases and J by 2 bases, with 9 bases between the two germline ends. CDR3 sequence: CASSSGHTYEQYF. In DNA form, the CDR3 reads TGTGCCAGCAGCTCTGGCCACACCTACGAGCAGTACTTC.

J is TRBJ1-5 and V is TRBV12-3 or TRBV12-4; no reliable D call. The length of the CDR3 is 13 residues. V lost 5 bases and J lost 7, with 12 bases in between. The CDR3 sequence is CASSPLSEQPQHF. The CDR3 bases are TGTGCCAGCAGTCCCCTCAGTGAACAGCCCCAGCATTTT.

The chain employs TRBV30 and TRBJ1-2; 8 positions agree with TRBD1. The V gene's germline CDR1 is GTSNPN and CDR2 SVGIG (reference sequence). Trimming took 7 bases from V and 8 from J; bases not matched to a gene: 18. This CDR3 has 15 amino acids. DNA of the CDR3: TGTGCCTCACGATCGGCGGGACAGGCTTTTGGGGGCTACACCTTC. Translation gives CASRSAGQAFGGYTF.

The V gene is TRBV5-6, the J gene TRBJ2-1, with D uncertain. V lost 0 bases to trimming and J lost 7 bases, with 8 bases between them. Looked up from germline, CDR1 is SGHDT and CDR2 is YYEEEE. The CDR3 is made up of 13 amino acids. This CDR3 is CASSLVIANEQFF. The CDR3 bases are TGTGCCAGCAGCTTGGTGATTGCGAATGAGCAGTTCTTC.

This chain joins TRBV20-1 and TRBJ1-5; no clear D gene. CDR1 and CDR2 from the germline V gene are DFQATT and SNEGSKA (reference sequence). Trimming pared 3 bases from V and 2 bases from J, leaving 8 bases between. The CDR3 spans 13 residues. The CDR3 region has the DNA TGCAGTGCTAGTTTGAGGGGCAATCAGCCCCAGCATTTT. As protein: CSASLRGNQPQHF.

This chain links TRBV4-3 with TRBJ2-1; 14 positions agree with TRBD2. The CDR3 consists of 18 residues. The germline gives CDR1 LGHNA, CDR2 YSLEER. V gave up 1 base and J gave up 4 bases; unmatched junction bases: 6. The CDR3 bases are TGCGCCAGCAGCCAAGGCCCTCGGACTAGCGGGGGGTACAATGAGCAGTTCTTC. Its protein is CASSQGPRTSGGYNEQFF.

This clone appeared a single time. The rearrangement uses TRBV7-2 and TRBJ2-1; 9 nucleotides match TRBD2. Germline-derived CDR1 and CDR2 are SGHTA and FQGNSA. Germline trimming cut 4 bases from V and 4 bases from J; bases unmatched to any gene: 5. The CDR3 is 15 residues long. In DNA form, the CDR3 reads TGTGCCAGCAGCTCCTCTGCGGGGGGGTACAATGAGCAGTTCTTC. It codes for CASSSSAGGYNEQFF.

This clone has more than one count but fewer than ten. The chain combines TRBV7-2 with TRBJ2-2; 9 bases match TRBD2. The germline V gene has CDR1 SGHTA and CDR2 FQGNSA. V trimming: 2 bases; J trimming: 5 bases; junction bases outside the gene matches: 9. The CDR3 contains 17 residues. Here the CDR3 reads CASSLFMAGGGTGELFF. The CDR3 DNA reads TGTGCCAGCAGCTTATTTATGGCGGGAGGGGGAACCGGGGAGCTGTTTTTT.

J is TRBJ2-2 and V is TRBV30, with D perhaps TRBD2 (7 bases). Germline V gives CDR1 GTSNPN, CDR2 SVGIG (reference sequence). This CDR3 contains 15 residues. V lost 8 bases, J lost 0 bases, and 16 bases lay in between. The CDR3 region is CARARGGTNTGELFF. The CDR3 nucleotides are TGTGCCCGCGCTAGGGGGGGGACGAACACCGGGGAGCTGTTTTTT.

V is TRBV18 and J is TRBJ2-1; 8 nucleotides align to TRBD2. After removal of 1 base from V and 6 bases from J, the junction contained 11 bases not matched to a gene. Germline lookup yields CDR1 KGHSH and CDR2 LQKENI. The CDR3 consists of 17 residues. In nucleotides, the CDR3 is TGTGCCAGCTCACCACAGGGATTCTCGGCGGGAGGCAATGAGCAGTTCTTC. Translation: CASSPQGFSAGGNEQFF.

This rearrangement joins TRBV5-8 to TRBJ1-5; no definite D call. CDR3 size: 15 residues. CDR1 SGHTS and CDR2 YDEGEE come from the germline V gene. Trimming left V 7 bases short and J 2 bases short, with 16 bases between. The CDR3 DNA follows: TGTGCCAGCCTCTTTGGGCCAGCCCGCAATCAGCCCCAGCATTTT. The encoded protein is CASLFGPARNQPQHF. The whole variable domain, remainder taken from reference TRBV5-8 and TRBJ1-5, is EAGVTQSPTHLIKTRGQQATLRCSPISGHTSVYWYQQALGLGLQFLLWYDEGEERNRGNFPPRFSGRQFPNYSSELNVNALELEDSALYLCASLFGPARNQPQHFGDGTRLSIL.

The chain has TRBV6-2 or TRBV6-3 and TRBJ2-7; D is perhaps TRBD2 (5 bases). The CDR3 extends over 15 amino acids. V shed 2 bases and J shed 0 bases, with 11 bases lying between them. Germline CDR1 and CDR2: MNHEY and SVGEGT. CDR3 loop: CASSYLLGISYEQYF. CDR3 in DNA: TGTGCCAGCAGTTACCTACTAGGGATCTCCTACGAGCAGTACTTC.

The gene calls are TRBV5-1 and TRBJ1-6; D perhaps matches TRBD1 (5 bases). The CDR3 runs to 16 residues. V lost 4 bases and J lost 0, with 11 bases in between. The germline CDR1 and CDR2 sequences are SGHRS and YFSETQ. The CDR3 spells CASSLGGSSYNSPLHF. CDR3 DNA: TGCGCCAGCAGCCTCGGGGGTAGCTCCTATAATTCACCCCTCCACTTT.

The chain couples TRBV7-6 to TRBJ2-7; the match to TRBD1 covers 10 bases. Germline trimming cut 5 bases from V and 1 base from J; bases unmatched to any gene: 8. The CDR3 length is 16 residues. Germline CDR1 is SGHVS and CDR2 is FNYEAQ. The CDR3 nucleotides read TGTGCCAGCAGCCCCCGGACAGGGGGGGATTCCTACGAGCAGTACTTC. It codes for CASSPRTGGDSYEQYF.

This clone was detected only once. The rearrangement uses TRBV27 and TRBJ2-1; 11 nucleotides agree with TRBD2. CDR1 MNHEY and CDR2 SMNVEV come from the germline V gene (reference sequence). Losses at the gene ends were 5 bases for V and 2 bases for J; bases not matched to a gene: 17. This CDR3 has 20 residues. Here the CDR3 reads CASSPRLAGLLIHAYNEQFF. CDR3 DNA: TGTGCCAGCAGTCCCCGACTAGCGGGATTACTAATCCATGCCTACAATGAGCAGTTCTTC.

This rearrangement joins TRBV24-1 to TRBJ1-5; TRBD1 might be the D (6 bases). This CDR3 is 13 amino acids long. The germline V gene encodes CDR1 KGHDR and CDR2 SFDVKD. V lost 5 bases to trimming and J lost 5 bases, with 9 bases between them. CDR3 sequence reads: CATSGTGYQPQHF. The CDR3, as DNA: TGTGCCACCAGTGGTACAGGGTATCAGCCCCAGCATTTT.

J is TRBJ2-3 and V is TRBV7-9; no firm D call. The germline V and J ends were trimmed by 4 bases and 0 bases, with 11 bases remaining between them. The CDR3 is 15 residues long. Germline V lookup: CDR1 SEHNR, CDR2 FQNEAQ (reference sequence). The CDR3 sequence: CASSSQPTSTDTQYF. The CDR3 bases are TGTGCCAGCAGCTCACAGCCAACTAGCACAGATACGCAGTATTTT.

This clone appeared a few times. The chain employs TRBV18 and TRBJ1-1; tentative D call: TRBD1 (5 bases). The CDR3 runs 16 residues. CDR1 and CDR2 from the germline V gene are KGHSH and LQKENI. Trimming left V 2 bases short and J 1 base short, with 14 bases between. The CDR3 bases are TGTGCCAGCTCACCAGGGTTAGGAGGGGCGAACACTGAAGCTTTCTTT. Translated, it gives CASSPGLGGANTEAFF.

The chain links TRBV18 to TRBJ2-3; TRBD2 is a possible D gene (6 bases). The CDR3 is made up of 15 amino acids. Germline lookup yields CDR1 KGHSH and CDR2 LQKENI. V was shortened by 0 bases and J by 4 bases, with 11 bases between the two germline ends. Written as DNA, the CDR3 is TGTGCCAGCTCACCACCGGTCGGGGGAGCAGATACGCAGTATTTT. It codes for CASSPPVGGADTQYF.

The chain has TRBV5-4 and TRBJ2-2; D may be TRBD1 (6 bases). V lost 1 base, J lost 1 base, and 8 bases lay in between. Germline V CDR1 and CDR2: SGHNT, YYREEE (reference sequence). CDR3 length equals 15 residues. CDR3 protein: CASSLMDRNTGELFF. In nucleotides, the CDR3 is TGTGCCAGCAGCTTGATGGACAGGAACACCGGGGAGCTGTTTTTT. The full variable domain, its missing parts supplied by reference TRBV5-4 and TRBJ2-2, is ETGVTQSPTHLIKTRGQQVTLRCSSQSGHNTVSWYQQALGQGPQFIFQYYREEENGRGNFPPRFSGLQFPNYSSELNVNALELDDSALYLCASSLMDRNTGELFFGEGSRLTVL.

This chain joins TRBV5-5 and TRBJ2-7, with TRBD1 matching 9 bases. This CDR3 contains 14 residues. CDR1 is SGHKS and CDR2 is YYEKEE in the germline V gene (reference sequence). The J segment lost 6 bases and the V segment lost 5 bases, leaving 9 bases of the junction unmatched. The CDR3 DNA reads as TGTGCCAGCAGTTACCAGACAGGGGGGGGCGAGCAGTACGTC. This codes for CASSYQTGGGEQYV.

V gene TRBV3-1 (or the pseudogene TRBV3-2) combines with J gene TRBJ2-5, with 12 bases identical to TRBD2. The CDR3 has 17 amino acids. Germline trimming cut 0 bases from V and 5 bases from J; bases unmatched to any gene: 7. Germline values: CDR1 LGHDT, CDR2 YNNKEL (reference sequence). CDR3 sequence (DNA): TGTGCCAGCAGCCAAGATAGCACTAGCGGGGGGCTGGAGACCCAGTACTTC. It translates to CASSQDSTSGGLETQYF.

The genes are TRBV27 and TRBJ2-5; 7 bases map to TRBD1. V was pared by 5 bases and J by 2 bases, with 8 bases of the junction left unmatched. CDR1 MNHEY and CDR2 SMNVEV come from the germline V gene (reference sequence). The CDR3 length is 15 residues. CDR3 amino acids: CASSPGTALQETQYF. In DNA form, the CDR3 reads TGTGCCAGCAGTCCCGGGACAGCCCTACAAGAGACCCAGTACTTC.